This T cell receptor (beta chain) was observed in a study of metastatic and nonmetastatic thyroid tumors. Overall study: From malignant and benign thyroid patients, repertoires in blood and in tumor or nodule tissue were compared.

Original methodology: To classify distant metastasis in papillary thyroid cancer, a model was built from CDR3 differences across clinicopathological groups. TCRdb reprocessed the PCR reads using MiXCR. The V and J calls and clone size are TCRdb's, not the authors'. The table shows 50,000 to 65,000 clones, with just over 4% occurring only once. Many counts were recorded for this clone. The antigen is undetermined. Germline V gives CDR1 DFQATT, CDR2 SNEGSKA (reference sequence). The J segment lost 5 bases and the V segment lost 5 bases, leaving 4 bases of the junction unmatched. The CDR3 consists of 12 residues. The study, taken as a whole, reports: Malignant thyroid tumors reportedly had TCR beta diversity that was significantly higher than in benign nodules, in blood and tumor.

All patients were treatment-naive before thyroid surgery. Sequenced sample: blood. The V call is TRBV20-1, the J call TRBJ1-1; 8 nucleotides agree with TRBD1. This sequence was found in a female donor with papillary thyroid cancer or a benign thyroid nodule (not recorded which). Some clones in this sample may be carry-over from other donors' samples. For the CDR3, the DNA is TGCAGTGCTCCGAACAGGGGGACTGAAGCTTTCTTT. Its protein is CSAPNRGTEAFF.